The clone carrying this T cell receptor (beta chain) was seen at least ten times. Across 18 months, stable Graves' hyperthyroidism was marked by no progression to ophthalmopathy. V shed 5 bases and J shed 4 bases, with 15 bases lying between them. Germline V gene data show CDR1 as SNHLY and CDR2 as FYNNEI. The CDR3 sequence is 15 residues long. The sample comes from a study of T cells in Graves' hyperthyroidism and ophthalmopathy. At the level of the study: Blood from the periphery was taken at initial diagnosis, before any treatment.

RNA transcripts gave rise to amplified TCR beta CDR3 regions. The primer set for the first-round RT-PCR of the TCR CDR3 was HTBI. TCRdb independently ran MiXCR on the multiplex PCR reads; one entry per CDR3 protein. Of hundreds of thousands of distinct CDR3 sequences listed, about 12% are singletons. V is TRBV2 and J is TRBJ2-1, with D tentatively TRBD2 (6 bases). The sequenced sample consisted of blood. The TCR was taken from a woman between 18 and 29 years old with Graves' hyperthyroidism. The CDR3 sequence is CASSLWREPYNEQFF. In DNA, the CDR3 is TGTGCCAGCAGTTTGTGGAGGGAGCCTTACAATGAGCAGTTCTTC.